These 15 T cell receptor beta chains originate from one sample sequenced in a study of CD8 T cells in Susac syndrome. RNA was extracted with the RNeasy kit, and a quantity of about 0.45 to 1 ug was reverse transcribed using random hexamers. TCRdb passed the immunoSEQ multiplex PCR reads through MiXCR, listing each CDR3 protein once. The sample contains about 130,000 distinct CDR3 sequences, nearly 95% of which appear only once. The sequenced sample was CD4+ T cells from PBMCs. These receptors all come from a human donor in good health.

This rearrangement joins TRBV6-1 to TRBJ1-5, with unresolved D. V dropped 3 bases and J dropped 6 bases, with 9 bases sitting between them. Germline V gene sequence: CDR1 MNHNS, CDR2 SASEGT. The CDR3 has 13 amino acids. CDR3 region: CASSERESQPQHF. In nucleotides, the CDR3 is TGTGCCAGCAGTGAGAGGGAAAGTCAGCCCCAGCATTTT.

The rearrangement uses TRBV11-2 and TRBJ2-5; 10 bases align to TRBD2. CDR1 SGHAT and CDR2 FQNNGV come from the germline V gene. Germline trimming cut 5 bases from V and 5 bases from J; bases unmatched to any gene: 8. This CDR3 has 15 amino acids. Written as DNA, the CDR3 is TGTGCCAGCAGCGCCGGAGCGGGAGGGTTCGAGACCCAGTACTTC. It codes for CASSAGAGGFETQYF.

The CDR3 DNA reads as TGCAGCGTTGATCGGGCGGGCACTGAAGCTTTCTTT. Amino acid sequence: CSVDRAGTEAFF. The V gene is TRBV29-1, the J gene TRBJ1-1; D not certain. Trimming shortened V by 3 bases and J by 4 bases, and 9 bases separated the two germline ends. CDR1 and CDR2 from the germline V gene are SQVTM and ANQGSEA. The CDR3 has 12 residues.

The CDR3 spells CASSHTGAGYTF. CDR3 DNA sequence: TGTGCCAGCAGCCATACAGGGGCCGGCTACACCTTC. This chain uses TRBV6-2 or TRBV6-3 with TRBJ1-2; 7 nucleotides match TRBD1. V trimming: 6 bases; J trimming: 8 bases; junction bases outside the gene matches: 6. The germline gives CDR1 MNHEY, CDR2 SVGEGT. CDR3 size: 12 residues.

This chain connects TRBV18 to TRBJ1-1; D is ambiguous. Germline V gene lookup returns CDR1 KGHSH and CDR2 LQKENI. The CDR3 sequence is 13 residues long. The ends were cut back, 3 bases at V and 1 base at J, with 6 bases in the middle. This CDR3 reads CASSPNQNTEAFF. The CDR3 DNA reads TGTGCCAGCTCACCGAACCAGAACACTGAAGCTTTCTTT. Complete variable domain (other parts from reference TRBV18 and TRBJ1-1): NAGVMQNPRHLVRRRGQEARLRCSPMKGHSHVYWYRQLPEEGLKFMVYLQKENIIDESGMPKERFSAEFPKEGPSILRIQQVVRGDSAAYFCASSPNQNTEAFFGQGTRLTVV.

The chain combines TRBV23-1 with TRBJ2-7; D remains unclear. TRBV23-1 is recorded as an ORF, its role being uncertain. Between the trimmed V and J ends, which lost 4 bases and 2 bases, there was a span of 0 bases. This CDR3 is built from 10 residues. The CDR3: CASSPYEQYF. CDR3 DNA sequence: TGCGCCAGCAGTCCCTACGAGCAGTACTTC.

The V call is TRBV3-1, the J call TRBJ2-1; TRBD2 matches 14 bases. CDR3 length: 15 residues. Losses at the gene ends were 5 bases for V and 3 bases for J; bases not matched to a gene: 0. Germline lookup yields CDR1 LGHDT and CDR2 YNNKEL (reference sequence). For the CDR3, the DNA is TGTGCCAGCAGCGGGACTAGCGGGGGCTACAATGAGCAGTTCTTC. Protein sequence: CASSGTSGGYNEQFF.

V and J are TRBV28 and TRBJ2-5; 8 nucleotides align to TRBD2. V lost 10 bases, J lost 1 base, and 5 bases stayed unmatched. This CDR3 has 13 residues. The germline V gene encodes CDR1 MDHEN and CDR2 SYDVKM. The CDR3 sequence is CAIDTSGQETQYF. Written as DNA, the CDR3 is TGTGCCATCGACACTAGCGGCCAAGAGACCCAGTACTTC.

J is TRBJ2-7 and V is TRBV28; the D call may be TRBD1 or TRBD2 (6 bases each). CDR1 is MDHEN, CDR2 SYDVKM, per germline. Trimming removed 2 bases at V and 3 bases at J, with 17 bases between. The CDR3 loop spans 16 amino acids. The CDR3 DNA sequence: TGTGCCAGCAGTTTAGGGGGGTCCAGGGGTAGCTACGAGCAGTACTTC. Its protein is CASSLGGSRGSYEQYF.

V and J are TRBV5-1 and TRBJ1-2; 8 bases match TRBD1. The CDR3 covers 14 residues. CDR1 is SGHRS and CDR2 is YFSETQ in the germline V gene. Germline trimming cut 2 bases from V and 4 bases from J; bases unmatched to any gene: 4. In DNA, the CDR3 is TGCGCCAGCAGCTTAGACAGGGGAGGCTATGGCTACACCTTC. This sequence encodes CASSLDRGGYGYTF.

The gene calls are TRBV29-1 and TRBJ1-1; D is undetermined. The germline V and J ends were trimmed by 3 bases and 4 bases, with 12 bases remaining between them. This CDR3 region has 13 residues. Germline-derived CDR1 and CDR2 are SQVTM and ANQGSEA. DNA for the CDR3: TGCAGCGTTGACGTTATCCCCACCACTGAAGCTTTCTTT. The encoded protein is CSVDVIPTTEAFF. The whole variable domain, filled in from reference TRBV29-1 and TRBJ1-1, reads SAVISQKPSRDICQRGTSLTIQCQVDSQVTMMFWYRQQPGQSLTLIATANQGSEATYESGFVIDKFPISRPNLTFSTLTVSNMSPEDSSIYLCSVDVIPTTEAFFGQGTRLTVV.

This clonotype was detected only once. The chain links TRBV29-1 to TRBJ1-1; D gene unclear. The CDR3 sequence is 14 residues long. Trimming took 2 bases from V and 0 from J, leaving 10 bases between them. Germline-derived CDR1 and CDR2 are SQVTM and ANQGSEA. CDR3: CSVERPGMNTEAFF. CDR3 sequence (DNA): TGCAGCGTTGAAAGGCCCGGGATGAACACTGAAGCTTTCTTT.

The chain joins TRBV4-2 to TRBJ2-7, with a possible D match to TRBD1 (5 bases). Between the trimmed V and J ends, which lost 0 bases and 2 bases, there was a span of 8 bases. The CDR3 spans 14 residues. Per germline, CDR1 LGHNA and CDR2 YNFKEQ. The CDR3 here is CASSQDPRAYEQYF. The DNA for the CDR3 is TGTGCCAGCAGCCAAGACCCCAGGGCCTACGAGCAGTACTTC.

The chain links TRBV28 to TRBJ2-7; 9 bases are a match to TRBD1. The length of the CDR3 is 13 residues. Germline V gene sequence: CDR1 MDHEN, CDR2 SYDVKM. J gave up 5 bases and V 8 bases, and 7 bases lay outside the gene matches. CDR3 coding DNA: TGTGCCAGCGGGGGACAGGGTTCGCACGAGCAGTACTTC. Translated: CASGGQGSHEQYF.

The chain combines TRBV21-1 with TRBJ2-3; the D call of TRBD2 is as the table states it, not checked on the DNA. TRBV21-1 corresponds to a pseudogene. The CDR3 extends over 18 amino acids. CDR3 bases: TGTGCCAGCAGCCCAAGAGGGGGACTAGCGGGTTTCACAGATACGCAGTATTTT. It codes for CASSPRGGLAGFTDTQYF.